Each of the 2 T cell receptor beta chains below was sequenced from the same sample in a study of tumor-infiltrating lymphocytes in primary liver carcinoma. The input was approximately 500 ng total RNA; TCR beta cDNA was made from it with a constant-region primer. Three rounds of nested multiplex PCR with slightly modified ARM-PCR produced TCR beta libraries. Primers for the first two PCR rounds were TRBV1-TRBV30 forward primers and a C-beta reverse primer (about 10 cycles per round). TCRdb reanalysed the multiplex PCR reads using MiXCR and keeps one entry per CDR3 protein. This table holds 90,000 to 140,000 distinct CDR3 sequences, 82% found once. Investigators took RNA and DNA out together from about 20-30 mg of unsorted bulk tissue. Sequencing input: liver tumor tissue from sampling region 3. Subset indicated: tumor region T3, left-lateral pole. All receptors derive from a man aged 35-49 years with primary liver carcinoma and hepatitis B virus infection.

J is TRBJ2-6 and V is TRBV11-1; maybe TRBD2 (6 bases). This CDR3 spans 14 amino acids. The germline V gene has CDR1 SGHAT and CDR2 FQDESV (reference sequence). Trimming shortened V by 5 bases and J by 4 bases, and 9 bases separated the two germline ends. CDR3 nucleotides: TGTGCCAGCAGCCGGGACTCCGGGGCCAACGTCCTGACTTTC. As protein: CASSRDSGANVLTF.

This clonotype was seen more than once but under ten times. V usage is TRBV7-9 and J usage is TRBJ2-2; D gene unclear. Per germline, CDR1 SEHNR and CDR2 FQNEAQ (reference sequence). V lost 4 bases and J lost 7, with 19 bases in between. The CDR3 consists of 16 residues. Here the CDR3 DNA reads TGTGCCAGCAGCTATGCGCAATGGGCCTTTATCGGGGAGCTGTTTTTT. It specifies CASSYAQWAFIGELFF.